Reported below is one T cell receptor beta chain. Its target is not known. Germline lookup yields CDR1 SQVTM and CDR2 ANQGSEA. The J segment lost 6 bases and the V segment lost 4 bases, leaving 3 bases of the junction unmatched. The CDR3 length is 12 residues. The data were taken from a study of T cell responses to AZD1222 COVID-19 vaccine. Turning to the study itself: Second doses that came at about 4 or about 12 weeks were put together. General study results and limits: Among vaccine-associated CD4 TCRs, coverage spanned spike, with dominance at 160-218 and 743-854. In a largely white British group with more females than males, clonal diversity was possibly underestimated. The study sampled repertoires only after the peak T cell response.

Here immunoSEQ multiplex PCR was the method, and the copy in TCRdb shows in-frame clones only, minus some. Of some 100,000 clones listed, less than 90% are singletons. The V call is TRBV29-1, the J call TRBJ2-4; 7 bases are a match to TRBD2. The TCR comes from an adult in good health. The sequences come from peripheral blood, collected on day 0 of AZD1222 vaccination. CDR3 sequence (DNA): TGCAGCGTTGCGGGGGAGGGAAACATTCAGTACTTC. It codes for CSVAGEGNIQYF. The full variable domain, completed using reference TRBV29-1 and TRBJ2-4, is SAVISQKPSRDICQRGTSLTIQCQVDSQVTMMFWYRQQPGQSLTLIATANQGSEATYESGFVIDKFPISRPNLTFSTLTVSNMSPEDSSIYLCSVAGEGNIQYFGAGTRLSVL.